Below, 21 T cell receptor beta chains from the same sample are listed, as sequenced in a study of blood T cells in healthy people across ages. Primers used in a second PCR of roughly 6 to 11 cycles were a sample-barcoded 5' primer and a J-beta primer mix. TCRdb independently ran MiXCR on the 5' RACE reads; one entry per CDR3 protein. The sample yields around 1,000,000 distinct CDR3 sequences, around 27% seen once. The same sample was also used in a study of T cells of mothers and their children.

Sequencing used blood. These receptors all stem from a girl aged 2-10 years in good health.

This clonotype turned up a few times. This rearrangement joins TRBV20-1 to TRBJ1-5, with 8 bases matching TRBD1. V was clipped by 2 bases and J by 2 bases; unmatched bases: 5. Per germline, CDR1 DFQATT and CDR2 SNEGSKA (reference sequence). The CDR3 is 15 residues long. In nucleotides, the CDR3 is TGCAGTGCTAGACTGGACAGGGTACGCAATCAGCCCCAGCATTTT. This gives the protein CSARLDRVRNQPQHF.

The CDR3 region has the DNA TGCAGCGCCGCAGGCGGAGAAAACTACGAGCAGTACTTC. This gives the protein CSAAGGENYEQYF. The chain couples TRBV29-1 to TRBJ2-7, with D unresolved. Trimming cost V 7 bases and J 3 bases, with 16 bases left between them. From germline, CDR1 is SQVTM and CDR2 ANQGSEA. CDR3 length: 13 amino acids.

Only a few counts were recorded for this clonotype. This chain connects TRBV5-1 to TRBJ2-1, with 12 bases matching TRBD2. V dropped 4 bases and J dropped 6; count of bases not matched to a gene: 8. This CDR3 region has 16 residues. Germline lookup yields CDR1 SGHRS and CDR2 YFSETQ. CDR3 bases: TGCGCCAGCAGCCCTACCACTAGCGGGGGGCTCAATGAGCAGTTCTTC. Amino acids: CASSPTTSGGLNEQFF.

This chain links TRBV29-1 with TRBJ2-7, with D perhaps matching TRBD1 (6 bases). The J call may not be correct, given that the DNA end is closer to TRBJ2-1. The CDR3 is made up of 14 amino acids. Germline V gene lookup returns CDR1 SQVTM and CDR2 ANQGSEA. The CDR3, as DNA: TGCAGCGTTGAAGGCGCGTCAGGGGACAATGAGCAGTTCTTC. This sequence encodes CSVEGASGDNEQFF.

This clonotype was picked up a small number of times. This chain uses TRBV6-2 or TRBV6-3 with TRBJ2-5; perhaps TRBD1 as D (5 bases). The assigned J gene may be wrong: the sequence end matches TRBJ2-7 better. This CDR3 region has 12 residues. CDR1 and CDR2 from the germline V gene are MNHEY and SVGEGT. The chain's CDR3 is CASSGASYEQYF. DNA of the CDR3: TGTGCCAGCAGTGGGGCCTCCTACGAGCAGTACTTC.

The J gene is TRBJ2-1, the V gene TRBV12-3 or TRBV12-4, with D possibly TRBD1 on 5 matching bases. Between the trimmed V and J ends, which lost 2 bases and 4 bases, there was a span of 12 bases. The CDR3 consists of 15 residues. This CDR3 is CASSLNRLLYNEQFF. CDR3 sequence (DNA): TGTGCCAGCAGTTTAAACAGGCTCCTTTACAATGAGCAGTTCTTC.

The chain carries TRBV27 and TRBJ2-7, with a possible D match to TRBD1 (6 bases). Between the trimmed V and J ends, which lost 0 bases and 1 base, there was a span of 13 bases. Germline V gene lookup returns CDR1 MNHEY and CDR2 SMNVEV (reference sequence). CDR3 length equals 16 residues. This CDR3 is CASSLSQGERSYEQYF. The CDR3 nucleotides are TGTGCCAGCAGTTTATCACAGGGAGAGCGGTCCTACGAGCAGTACTTC.

This clonotype was detected many times. The chain links TRBV5-1 to TRBJ1-5, with D possibly being TRBD1 (6 bases). The germline gives CDR1 SGHRS, CDR2 YFSETQ. V lost 2 bases and J lost 2, with 11 bases in between. This CDR3 has 15 residues. CDR3 amino acids: CASSLQGLRNQPQHF. CDR3 nucleotides: TGCGCCAGCAGCTTACAGGGTTTGCGCAATCAGCCCCAGCATTTT.

Many counts were recorded for this clonotype. A much larger clone differs from this one at a single base, so this may be a read error. This sequence joins TRBV5-6 and TRBJ2-1, with D hard to call. The V gene lost 4 bases and the J gene lost 9 bases, with 23 bases spanning the gap. CDR3 length equals 16 residues. The V gene's germline CDR1 is SGHDT and CDR2 YYEEEE. Here the CDR3 DNA reads TGTGCCAGCAGCCCACCGTTTCCCCCCGGCGATTCTGAGCAGTTCTTC. It codes for CASSPPFPPGDSEQFF.

The table lists this clonotype with a few counts. The chain recombines TRBV5-6 with TRBJ2-5; the match to TRBD2 covers 10 bases. Judging by the DNA end, TRBJ2-1 fits better; the J call may be wrong. Germline V gene sequence: CDR1 SGHDT, CDR2 YYEEEE. CDR3 length: 13 residues. The CDR3 nucleotides are TGTGCCAGCAGCGGGACTAGCGCCTATGAGCAGTTCTTC. This sequence encodes CASSGTSAYEQFF.

This clonotype appeared a single time. J is TRBJ2-5 and V is TRBV5-1, with TRBD1 matching 9 bases. CDR3 size: 17 residues. Trimming cost V 4 bases and J 5 bases; bases outside gene matches: 15. Germline V gene data show CDR1 as SGHRS and CDR2 as YFSETQ. The CDR3 sequence is CASSLDRTGTGMETQYF. The CDR3 bases are TGCGCCAGCAGCCTGGACAGAACCGGGACAGGGATGGAGACCCAGTACTTC. The full variable domain, completed using reference TRBV5-1 and TRBJ2-5, is KAGVTQTPRYLIKTRGQQVTLSCSPISGHRSVSWYQQTPGQGLQFLFEYFSETQRNKGNFPGRFSGRQFSNSRSEMNVSTLELGDSALYLCASSLDRTGTGMETQYFGPGTRLLVL.

The chain has TRBV7-9 and TRBJ2-3, with 10 bases matching TRBD1. Per germline, CDR1 SEHNR and CDR2 FQNEAQ (reference sequence). The CDR3 has 15 amino acids. J was trimmed by 5 bases and V by 3 bases; bases with no gene match: 5. The CDR3 nucleotides are TGTGCCAGCAGCTTTACCGGGACAGGGGTAGATACGCAGTATTTT. Its translation is CASSFTGTGVDTQYF. Filled out from reference TRBV7-9 and TRBJ2-3, the complete variable domain reads DTGVSQNPRHKITKRGQNVTFRCDPISEHNRLYWYRQTLGQGPEFLTYFQNEAQLEKSRLLSDRFSAERPKGSFSTLEIQRTEQGDSAMYLCASSFTGTGVDTQYFGPGTRLTVL.

About this clonotype itself: One end of the junction fails to match germline, which may point to a read error. The CDR3 here is CASNSDRDYGYTF. The CDR3, as DNA: TGTGCTAGCAACTCGGACAGGGACTATGGCTACACCTTC. V usage is TRBV12-3 or TRBV12-4 and J usage is TRBJ1-2; 8 positions agree with TRBD1. CDR3 length equals 13 residues.

The V call is TRBV7-2, the J call TRBJ1-1; no reliable D call. V lost 6 bases and J 5 bases, leaving 13 bases between the germline ends. CDR3 length: 13 residues. CDR1 and CDR2 from the germline V gene are SGHTA and FQGNSA. The CDR3, as DNA: TGTGCCAGCAGTCGACAAGTGGATACTGAAGCTTTCTTT. Translating it yields CASSRQVDTEAFF.

This clonotype showed up just a few times. The chain couples TRBV3-1 to TRBJ2-6; TRBD1 matches 7 bases. The CDR3 consists of 14 residues. Trimming at V came to 5 bases and at J to 12 bases, leaving 10 bases not matched to a gene. Germline V CDR1 and CDR2: LGHDT, YNNKEL (reference sequence). CDR3 coding DNA: TGTGCCAGCAGCATCGACAGGGCCCTTGGCGTCCTGACTTTC. Its translation is CASSIDRALGVLTF.

The CDR3 reads CASSYPGQRSYEQYF. As DNA, the CDR3 is TGTGCCAGCAGCTACCCGGGACAGCGCTCCTACGAGCAGTACTTC. V is TRBV7-9 and J is TRBJ2-7; 7 bases align to TRBD1. V lost 4 bases, J lost 0 bases, and 6 bases stayed unmatched. Germline assignment: CDR1 SEHNR and CDR2 FQNEAQ (reference sequence). The CDR3 spans 15 residues.

The chain employs TRBV14 and TRBJ2-7; possible D gene TRBD1, 6 bases. CDR1 is SGHDN and CDR2 is FVKESK in the germline V gene. V gave up 0 bases and J gave up 2 bases, with 11 bases separating them. The CDR3 extends over 15 amino acids. The CDR3 sequence: CASSQDYRDAYEQYF. CDR3 nucleotides: TGTGCCAGCAGCCAAGACTACAGGGACGCCTACGAGCAGTACTTC.

V and J are TRBV7-3 and TRBJ2-5, with TRBD1 matching 9 bases. Germline-derived CDR1 and CDR2 are SGHTA and FQGTGA. CDR3 length: 15 residues. V gave up 5 bases and J gave up 5 bases; unmatched junction bases: 9. CDR3 bases: TGTGCCAGCAGCCTATCGGGACAGGGATCGGAGACCCAGTACTTC. Protein: CASSLSGQGSETQYF.

V and J are TRBV29-1 and TRBJ2-1; D not certain. Looked up from germline, CDR1 is SQVTM and CDR2 is ANQGSEA. V lost 2 bases and J lost 4, with 3 bases in between. CDR3 length: 11 amino acids. The CDR3 DNA follows: TGCAGCGTTGAATTATACAATGAGCAGTTCTTC. As protein: CSVELYNEQFF.

V gene TRBV29-1 combines with J gene TRBJ2-7, with D perhaps TRBD1 or TRBD2 (5 bases each). The CDR3 extends over 13 amino acids. Per the germline V gene, CDR1 is SQVTM and CDR2 is ANQGSEA. V lost 3 bases and J lost 5, with 14 bases in between. The CDR3 sequence: CSVEAGTRDEQYF. The CDR3 DNA sequence: TGCAGCGTTGAGGCCGGGACGAGGGACGAGCAGTACTTC.

This chain connects TRBV6-2 or TRBV6-3 to TRBJ2-7; 9 bases fit TRBD1. J lost 5 bases, V lost 0 bases, and 2 bases had no gene match. The CDR3 length is 14 residues. Germline CDR1 is MNHEY and CDR2 is SVGEGT. The CDR3 sequence is CASSYSGQGDEQYF. CDR3 DNA sequence: TGTGCCAGCAGTTACTCGGGACAGGGCGACGAGCAGTACTTC.